The 3 T cell receptor beta chains below come from one sample, sequenced in a study of blood T cell repertoires in COVID-19. The protocol was immunoSEQ multiplex PCR, while the TCRdb copy is restricted to in-frame clones and leaves out a portion. The repertoire consists of approximately 230,000 clones, with 65% to 90% occurring once and the leading ten covering around 15%. The sample comprised PBMCs or T cells enriched from blood (not recorded which). The receptors originated from a man younger than 30 who had recovered from COVID-19.

The chain couples TRBV24-1 to TRBJ1-1, with a tentative D call TRBD1 (5 bases). V was pared by 3 bases and J by 4 bases, with 14 bases between. The CDR3 length is 15 residues. CDR1 and CDR2 (germline): KGHDR, SFDVKD. The CDR3 bases are TGTGCCACCAGTGATCCACGACGGGGGACCACTGAAGCTTTCTTT. Residues: CATSDPRRGTTEAFF.

The rearrangement uses TRBV5-6 and TRBJ1-4; 9 nucleotides line up with TRBD1. V shed 4 bases, J shed 6 bases, and the junction held 16 bases outside the gene matches. The length of the CDR3 is 18 residues. The germline V gene has CDR1 SGHDT and CDR2 YYEEEE. The CDR3 region has the DNA TGTGCCAGCAGCGCGAGGGACAGGGAGGTCCCGGTGGATGAAAAACTGTTTTTT. Residues: CASSARDREVPVDEKLFF.

V gene TRBV19 combines with J gene TRBJ2-1; a weak D match, TRBD2 (6 bases). Germline V gene sequence: CDR1 LNHDA, CDR2 SQIVND (reference sequence). This CDR3 comprises 15 residues. Trimming stripped 4 bases from V and 0 bases from J, with 10 bases between. CDR3 region: CASSSGTTSYNEQFF. CDR3 nucleotide sequence: TGTGCCAGTAGTAGCGGGACCACCTCCTACAATGAGCAGTTCTTC.